The sequence of this T cell receptor (beta chain) was determined in a study of blood T cells in healthy people across ages. Overall study findings and caveats: The study found more naive CD4+ cells and higher diversity in long-lived than aged donors.

As concerns this clonotype: Its antigen is unknown.

The CDR3 contains 14 residues. Trimming removed 4 bases at V and 13 bases at J, with 25 bases between. Germline CDR1 reads SQVTM; CDR2 reads ANQGSEA. A sample-barcoded 5' primer and a J-beta primer mix were used in a second PCR of roughly 6 to 11 cycles. A tag from a template-switch adaptor with 12 random nucleotides marked each cDNA molecule. Via MiXCR, TCRdb re-called the 5' RACE reads, giving one row per CDR3 protein. The data hold 650,000 to 1,000,000 distinct CDR3 sequences, with about 47% observed a single time. This receptor was identified in a man aged 80 or over in good health. Sequenced: blood. J is TRBJ2-5 and V is TRBV29-1; D is possibly TRBD1 or TRBD2 (5 bases each). The CDR3 region is CSVGGPPLGDELYF. The DNA of the CDR3 is TGCAGCGTTGGGGGCCCTCCTCTGGGGGATGAGCTGTACTTC. Based on the CDR3 plus reference TRBV29-1 and TRBJ2-5, the full variable domain is SAVISQKPSRDICQRGTSLTIQCQVDSQVTMMFWYRQQPGQSLTLIATANQGSEATYESGFVIDKFPISRPNLTFSTLTVSNMSPEDSSIYLCSVGGPPLGDELYFGPGTRLLVL.